This T cell receptor (beta chain) emerged from a study of cytomegalovirus exposure and HLA in healthy donors. PCR involved 60 Vbeta and 13 Jbeta primers. The assay was immunoSEQ multiplex PCR, and TCRdb's table has in-frame clones only and misses some. The sample contains some 200,000 clones, under 70% of which appear only once. The germline CDR1 and CDR2 sequences are MNHEY and SMNVEV (reference sequence). This CDR3 region has 13 residues. Trimming took 4 bases from V and 7 from J, leaving 8 bases between them. The TCR comes from a man aged 35 to 55 in good health and CMV-seropositive. Sequenced: PBMCs. V gene TRBV27 combines with J gene TRBJ1-6, with D possibly TRBD1 on 6 matching bases. CDR3 in DNA: TGTGCCAGCAGTTGGGGGCCCAATTCACCCCTCCACTTT. Its protein is CASSWGPNSPLHF.